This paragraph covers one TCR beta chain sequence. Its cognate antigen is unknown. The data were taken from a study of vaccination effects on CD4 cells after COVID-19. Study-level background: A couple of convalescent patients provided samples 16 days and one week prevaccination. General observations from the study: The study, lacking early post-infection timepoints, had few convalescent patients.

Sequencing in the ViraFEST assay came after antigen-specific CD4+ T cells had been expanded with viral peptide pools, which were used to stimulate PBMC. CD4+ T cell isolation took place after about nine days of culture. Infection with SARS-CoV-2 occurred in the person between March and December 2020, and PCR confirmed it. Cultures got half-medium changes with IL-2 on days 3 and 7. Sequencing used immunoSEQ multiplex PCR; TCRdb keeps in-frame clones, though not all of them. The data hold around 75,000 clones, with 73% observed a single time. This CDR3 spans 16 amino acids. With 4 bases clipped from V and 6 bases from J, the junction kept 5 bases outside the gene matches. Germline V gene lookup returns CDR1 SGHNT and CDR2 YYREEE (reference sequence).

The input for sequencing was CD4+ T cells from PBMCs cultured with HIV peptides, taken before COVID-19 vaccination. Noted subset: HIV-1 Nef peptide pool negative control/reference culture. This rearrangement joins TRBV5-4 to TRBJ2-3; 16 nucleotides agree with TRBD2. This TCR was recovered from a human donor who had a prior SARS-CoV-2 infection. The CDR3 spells CASSPGTSGRVDTQYF. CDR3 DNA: TGTGCCAGCAGCCCCGGGACTAGCGGGAGGGTCGATACGCAGTATTTT.